The sequence of this T cell receptor (beta chain) was determined in a study of control samples from healthy donors and cancer patients (dated by TCRdb to 2020 to 2021). Concerning this clone: This receptor's antigen is unknown. No base-level quality is on record; no much larger clone is a single base apart.

Receptor libraries were prepared by the immunoSEQ multiplex PCR assay. In its TCRdb copy, this immuneACCESS table keeps in-frame sequences only and misses some clones. Where compared with another copy, unresolved V genes explain less than half of these, and the others have no known cause. The sample contains around 250,000 clones, over 70% of them found a single time. The ten largest make up about an eighth of the sample. The germline V gene specifies SGHRS as CDR1 and YFSETQ as CDR2. V is clipped by 5 bases and J by 4 bases, and the sequence between their germline boundaries is 16 bases long. From its cysteine to its phenylalanine, the CDR3 spans 15 amino acids. Only CDR3 DNA is held: 45 bases, read in frame from base 1.

Input material: PBMCs. The sequence links TRBV5-1 to TRBJ1-5; 5 matching bases give a weak D call of TRBD1. This TCR came from a woman aged 55 to 70 with lung cancer. The CDR3 amino acid sequence is: CASSPQGGENQPQHF. The nucleotide sequence reads as follows: TGCGCCAGCAGTCCCCAGGGAGGAGAAAATCAGCCCCAGCATTTT.